These 17 T cell receptor beta chains originate from one sample sequenced in a study of Ad26.COV2.S vaccination and SARS-CoV-2 variants. Repertoires were generated with immunoSEQ multiplex PCR, while TCRdb's copy carries only in-frame clones and drops some. The sample lists fewer than 900,000 clones, roughly 90% occurring once. Described treatment: 19 received Ad26.COV2.S at low or high dose, single or two shots; five or six received placebo; per-sample allocation not given. Sampling happened 63 days after the first vaccine or placebo injection. Sequences were derived from peripheral blood, sampled in a trial of Ad26.COV2.S vaccine versus placebo. All receptors come from a person between 18 and 65 years old who received the Ad26.COV2.S COVID-19 vaccine or a placebo.

The V call is TRBV5-4, the J call TRBJ1-1; TRBD1 aligns across 8 bases. The germline V gene encodes CDR1 SGHNT and CDR2 YYREEE (reference sequence). The trim removed 4 bases at V and 5 bases at J, leaving 4 bases unmatched. CDR3 length: 13 residues. CDR3: CASSRDRGTEAFF. DNA of the CDR3: TGTGCCAGCAGCCGCGACAGGGGTACTGAAGCTTTCTTT.

This rearrangement joins TRBV7-3 to TRBJ2-1; no clear D. Germline V gene data show CDR1 as SGHTA and CDR2 as FQGTGA. The CDR3 covers 12 residues. V was pared by 1 base and J by 9 bases, with 7 bases between. The DNA of the CDR3 is TGTGCCAGCAGCTTAAGTGGGGTTGAGCAGTTCTTC. Protein product: CASSLSGVEQFF. Full variable domain (missing parts from reference TRBV7-3 and TRBJ2-1): GAGVSQTPSNKVTEKGKYVELRCDPISGHTALYWYRQSLGQGPEFLIYFQGTGAADDSGLPNDRFFAVRPEGSVSTLKIQRTERGDSAVYLCASSLSGVEQFFGPGTRLTVL.

This clone was picked up one time. The chain links TRBV30 to TRBJ1-2, with D unresolved. CDR1 and CDR2 (germline): GTSNPN, SVGIG (reference sequence). V was pared by 6 bases and J by 2 bases, with 10 bases between. This CDR3 is 12 amino acids long. In DNA, the CDR3 is TGTGCCTGTTTACGGGGAAACTATGGCTACACCTTC. It is translated as CACLRGNYGYTF.

This chain joins TRBV15 and TRBJ2-7; TRBD2 aligns across 7 bases. This CDR3 is built from 17 residues. V lost 0 bases and J lost 4; bases outside the gene matches: 12. Germline values: CDR1 LNHNV, CDR2 YYDKDF (reference sequence). The CDR3 nucleotides read TGTGCCACCAGCAGAGAGACCCGCGGGACTACCCGATACGAGCAGTACTTC. Amino acid sequence: CATSRETRGTTRYEQYF.

This clone was observed a single time. The chain carries TRBV7-2 and TRBJ1-6; 8 nucleotides align to TRBD1. This CDR3 has 15 residues. With V trimmed by 0 bases and J by 8 bases, 3 bases remained unmatched. The germline CDR1 and CDR2 sequences are SGHTA and FQGNSA. The CDR3: CASSLAGTGDSPLHF. The CDR3 DNA reads TGTGCCAGCAGCTTAGCGGGGACAGGAGATTCACCCCTCCACTTT.

V and J are TRBV12-3 or TRBV12-4 and TRBJ1-4; D unresolved. V was trimmed by 10 bases and J by 5 bases, leaving 8 bases between them. The length of the CDR3 is 11 residues. CDR3 sequence reads: CATSSNEKLFF. CDR3 DNA sequence: TGTGCCACCAGCAGCAATGAAAAACTGTTTTTT.

The chain couples TRBV11-2 to TRBJ1-2; 7 bases match TRBD1. This CDR3 comprises 14 residues. CDR1 is SGHAT, CDR2 FQNNGV, per germline. The junction had 6 bases not matched to a gene; V was cut back by 0 bases and J by 8 bases. CDR3 amino acids: CASSLDQGQTGYTF. The CDR3 nucleotides read TGTGCCAGCAGCTTAGATCAGGGACAGACGGGCTACACCTTC.

The V gene is TRBV5-4, the J gene TRBJ2-5; D might be TRBD1 (6 bases). This CDR3 comprises 14 residues. CDR1 is SGHNT, CDR2 YYREEE, per germline (reference sequence). Deletions cut 0 bases from V and 2 bases from J, with 8 bases between. The CDR3 reads CASSLGTVQETQYF. DNA of the CDR3: TGTGCCAGCAGCTTGGGGACAGTACAAGAGACCCAGTACTTC.

This rearrangement joins TRBV30 to TRBJ2-3; a possible D gene is TRBD2 (6 bases). V was shortened by 4 bases and J by 1 base, with 15 bases between the two germline ends. The germline CDR1 and CDR2 sequences are GTSNPN and SVGIG (reference sequence). The CDR3 covers 15 residues. DNA of the CDR3: TGTGCCTGGACTTGGGGGGATATTCGCACAGATACGCAGTATTTT. It is translated as CAWTWGDIRTDTQYF. Complete variable domain (other parts from reference TRBV30 and TRBJ2-3): SQTIHQWPATLVQPVGSPLSLECTVEGTSNPNLYWYRQAAGRGLQLLFYSVGIGQISSEVPQNLSASRPQDRQFILSSKKLLLSDSGFYLCAWTWGDIRTDTQYFGPGTRLTVL.

The chain employs TRBV19 and TRBJ1-6; D is ambiguous. V dropped 4 bases and J dropped 6 bases, with 13 bases sitting between them. The length of the CDR3 is 15 residues. Germline CDR1 LNHDA, CDR2 SQIVND (reference sequence). Here the CDR3 DNA reads TGTGCCAGTAGTACCCTCGAGACATCTAATTCACCCCTCCACTTT. It translates to CASSTLETSNSPLHF.

The chain uses TRBV6-5 and TRBJ2-5, with D possibly matching TRBD1 (5 bases). This CDR3 has 13 residues. Looked up from germline, CDR1 is MNHEY and CDR2 is SVGAGI. V was pared by 4 bases and J by 1 base, with 7 bases between. The CDR3, as DNA: TGTGCCAGCAGTTCAGGGATCCAAGAGACCCAGTACTTC. Translated: CASSSGIQETQYF.

The V call is TRBV2, the J call TRBJ1-6; the D is unclear. The V gene lost 6 bases and the J gene lost 10 bases, with 16 bases spanning the gap. The CDR3 length is 14 residues. Per germline, CDR1 SNHLY and CDR2 FYNNEI. The CDR3: CASRAGPRASPLHF. CDR3 DNA: TGTGCCAGCAGGGCCGGGCCGCGGGCCTCACCCCTCCACTTT.

A single count supports this clone. The sample holds other DNA sequences that translate to the same CDR3. The chain recombines TRBV7-2 with TRBJ2-7; no definite D call. V gave up 0 bases and J gave up 7 bases, with 7 bases separating them. The CDR3 totals 12 residues. The germline V gene encodes CDR1 SGHTA and CDR2 FQGNSA. The DNA for the CDR3 is TGTGCCAGCAGCTTAGCGCTTGATGAGCAGTACTTC. It codes for CASSLALDEQYF.

The chain combines TRBV27 with TRBJ1-2, with D perhaps matching TRBD1 (6 bases). The germline V gene encodes CDR1 MNHEY and CDR2 SMNVEV (reference sequence). The CDR3 is 15 amino acids. Trimming took 7 bases from V and 6 from J, leaving 21 bases between them. CDR3 in DNA: TGTGCCAGCACTTCATTTAACAGGGATGGAGATGGCTACACCTTC. Its translation: CASTSFNRDGDGYTF.

V gene TRBV30 combines with J gene TRBJ1-4; no clear D gene. CDR1 is GTSNPN and CDR2 is SVGIG in the germline V gene (reference sequence). Trimming left V 3 bases short and J 7 bases short, with 9 bases between. The CDR3 runs 12 residues. The CDR3 reads CAWSAQFEKLFF. As DNA, the CDR3 is TGTGCCTGGAGCGCACAGTTTGAAAAACTGTTTTTT.

The rearrangement links TRBV11-1 to TRBJ2-7, with D uncertain. The CDR3 covers 12 residues. Germline V CDR1 and CDR2: SGHAT, FQDESV (reference sequence). With 1 base removed from V and 5 bases from J, the gap between germline ends came to 6 bases. Written as DNA, the CDR3 is TGTGCCAGCAGCTTAGGATGGGACGAGCAGTACTTC. Residues: CASSLGWDEQYF.

The J gene is TRBJ2-2, the V gene TRBV5-1; D is possibly TRBD1 (6 bases). Germline V gene data show CDR1 as SGHRS and CDR2 as YFSETQ. V was clipped by 6 bases and J by 10 bases, with 22 bases between them. The CDR3 covers 15 residues. CDR3 loop: CASTAGRGESAELFF. The CDR3 DNA reads TGCGCCAGCACGGCGGGCAGGGGAGAATCCGCGGAGCTGTTTTTT.